Shown below are 21 T cell receptor beta chains from a single sample sequenced in a study of blood T cell repertoires in COVID-19. The assay was immunoSEQ multiplex PCR, and TCRdb's table has in-frame clones only and misses some. The data show under 300,000 clones, with roughly 89% seen just once and 4% to 5% held by the top ten. Sequencing was carried out using peripheral blood. The receptor set was obtained from a woman aged 35 to 49 who had recovered from COVID-19.

The V gene is TRBV6-1, the J gene TRBJ2-7, with 7 bases matching TRBD2. The CDR3 length is 16 residues. V trimming: 3 bases; J trimming: 6 bases; junction bases outside the gene matches: 14. Looked up from germline, CDR1 is MNHNS and CDR2 is SASEGT. Here the CDR3 reads CASSEVGGTSRGEQYF. CDR3 nucleotides: TGTGCCAGCAGTGAGGTGGGGGGGACCTCCCGAGGCGAGCAGTACTTC.

The V gene is TRBV6-1, the J gene TRBJ1-4; D uncertain. Germline CDR1 MNHNS, CDR2 SASEGT. The V and J ends lost 1 base and 7 bases respectively, with 13 bases between them. The CDR3 length is 15 residues. The chain's CDR3 is CASSEEIGVFEKLFF. As DNA, the CDR3 is TGTGCCAGCAGTGAAGAGATAGGAGTTTTTGAAAAACTGTTTTTT.

The rearrangement joins TRBV28 to TRBJ2-6, with TRBD1 matching over 9 bases. The CDR3 covers 17 residues. J gave up 1 base and V 8 bases, and 9 bases lay outside the gene matches. Germline V gives CDR1 MDHEN, CDR2 SYDVKM. CDR3 protein: CASEEGQGLSGANVLTF. The CDR3 DNA sequence: TGTGCCAGCGAAGAGGGACAGGGACTTTCTGGGGCCAACGTCCTGACTTTC.

The rearrangement joins TRBV9 to TRBJ2-5; no firm D call. The length of the CDR3 is 14 residues. Trimming left V 0 bases short and J 0 bases short, with 6 bases between. CDR1 is SGDLS, CDR2 YYNGEE, per germline. CDR3 sequence reads: CASSVATDQETQYF. In DNA, the CDR3 is TGTGCCAGCAGCGTAGCTACAGACCAAGAGACCCAGTACTTC. Looking up the rest from reference TRBV9 and TRBJ2-5 gives the full variable domain: DSGVTQTPKHLITATGQRVTLRCSPRSGDLSVYWYQQSLDQGLQFLIQYYNGEERAKGNILERFSAQQFPDLHSELNLSSLELGDSALYFCASSVATDQETQYFGPGTRLLVL.

The V and J genes are TRBV23-1 and TRBJ1-1; 10 nucleotides line up with TRBD1. TRBV23-1 counts as an open reading frame of uncertain function. The CDR3 runs 16 residues. Trimming removed 0 bases from V and 3 bases from J; junction bases left unmatched: 4. CDR3 sequence: CASSQSLGTGDTEAFF. The CDR3 DNA is TGCGCCAGCAGTCAATCACTTGGGACAGGGGACACTGAAGCTTTCTTT.

This clone has more than one count but fewer than ten. J is TRBJ1-2 and V is TRBV7-8; the match to TRBD1 covers 7 bases. Germline values: CDR1 SGHVS, CDR2 FQNEAQ. V lost 1 base, J lost 4 bases, and 3 bases stayed unmatched. CDR3 length equals 14 residues. CDR3 coding DNA: TGTGCCAGCAGCTTAGGGACAGGTGCCTATGGCTACACCTTC. Its translation is CASSLGTGAYGYTF.

This sequence joins TRBV30 and TRBJ2-7; the D gene could be TRBD1 or TRBD2 (5 bases each). V was shortened by 5 bases and J by 2 bases, with 16 bases between the two germline ends. CDR3 length equals 14 residues. Per the germline V gene, CDR1 is GTSNPN and CDR2 is SVGIG (reference sequence). CDR3 amino acids: CAWGDPSGAYEQYF. CDR3 sequence (DNA): TGTGCCTGGGGGGACCCGAGCGGAGCCTACGAGCAGTACTTC.

The V call is TRBV10-3, the J call TRBJ2-3; TRBD1 agrees at 9 bases. With V trimmed by 8 bases and J by 3 bases, 6 bases remained unmatched. In germline, CDR1 is ENHRY, CDR2 SYGVKD. This CDR3 has 14 amino acids. CDR3 coding DNA: TGTGCCATCTGGGGAGGACAGGGGACAGATACGCAGTATTTT. Protein: CAIWGGQGTDTQYF.

The genes are TRBV7-3 and TRBJ2-1, with TRBD2 as a possible D gene (6 bases). V shed 4 bases and J shed 8 bases, with 12 bases lying between them. This CDR3 is 13 amino acids long. CDR1 is SGHTA and CDR2 is FQGTGA in the germline V gene. The CDR3 region has the DNA TGTGCCAGCAGCTCACTCAGGGACTATGAGCAGTTCTTC. Its translation: CASSSLRDYEQFF.

The chain uses TRBV30 and TRBJ1-2; tentative D call: TRBD1 (5 bases). Trimming shortened V by 5 bases and J by 1 base, and 17 bases separated the two germline ends. The CDR3 length is 15 residues. Germline lookup yields CDR1 GTSNPN and CDR2 SVGIG (reference sequence). The CDR3: CAWAGSSRHNYGYTF. CDR3 DNA: TGTGCCTGGGCAGGGTCATCACGGCATAACTATGGCTACACCTTC.

The V and J genes are TRBV9 and TRBJ1-2, with no clear D. V gave up 3 bases and J gave up 3 bases, with 12 bases separating them. The CDR3 loop spans 14 amino acids. The germline V gene has CDR1 SGDLS and CDR2 YYNGEE. Here the CDR3 reads CASSATGSDYGYTF. CDR3 nucleotide sequence: TGTGCCAGCAGCGCAACGGGGAGCGACTATGGCTACACCTTC.

This clone was found once. J is TRBJ2-3 and V is TRBV6-4, with TRBD2 matching 11 bases. Per germline, CDR1 MRHNA and CDR2 SNTAGT. CDR3 length: 15 residues. V trimming: 4 bases; J trimming: 0 bases; junction bases outside the gene matches: 0. CDR3 nucleotides: TGTGCCAGCAGTGGACTAGCGGGAAGCACAGATACGCAGTATTTT. Residues: CASSGLAGSTDTQYF.

The V gene is TRBV3-1 (or the pseudogene TRBV3-2), the J gene TRBJ2-5, with D possibly being TRBD2 (6 bases). The V gene lost 1 base and the J gene lost 1 base, with 10 bases spanning the gap. The CDR3 runs 15 residues. The germline V gene encodes CDR1 LGHDT and CDR2 YNNKEL (reference sequence). The CDR3 DNA follows: TGTGCCAGCAGCCAAGCCGGGACTCGCCAAGAGACCCAGTACTTC. Encoded protein: CASSQAGTRQETQYF.

The chain couples TRBV7-2 to TRBJ2-3, with 12 nucleotides matching TRBD2. V was pared by 5 bases and J by 0 bases, with 9 bases of the junction left unmatched. CDR1 is SGHTA, CDR2 FQGNSA, per germline. There are 18 residues in the CDR3. CDR3 in DNA: TGTGCCAGCAGCCCGGGACTAGCGGGCCCCCTTAGCACAGATACGCAGTATTTT. This encodes CASSPGLAGPLSTDTQYF.

V usage is TRBV6-5 and J usage is TRBJ1-5, with a weak D call TRBD1 (5 bases). V lost 2 bases and J lost 0, with 8 bases in between. The CDR3 is 15 amino acids. CDR1 and CDR2 (germline): MNHEY, SVGAGI. The CDR3 DNA reads TGTGCCAGCAGTTACCAGGGCAGTAGCAATCAGCCCCAGCATTTT. Amino acid sequence: CASSYQGSSNQPQHF.

The chain has TRBV27 and TRBJ2-7, with 14 positions matching TRBD2. Trimming at V came to 7 bases and at J to 4 bases, leaving 9 bases not matched to a gene. The CDR3 totals 16 residues. Germline loops: CDR1 MNHEY, CDR2 SMNVEV (reference sequence). The chain's CDR3 is CASTIRRTSGRYEQYV. The CDR3 region has the DNA TGTGCCAGCACCATACGACGGACTAGCGGGAGGTACGAGCAGTACGTC.

This rearrangement joins TRBV5-1 to TRBJ2-7, with 10 bases lining up with TRBD1. The CDR3 length is 14 residues. Germline values: CDR1 SGHRS, CDR2 YFSETQ. The V segment lost 4 bases and the J segment 6 bases; nucleotides outside the gene matches: 7. The CDR3 DNA reads TGCGCCAGCAGCGCGGGACAGGGGCCCTCCGAGCAGTACTTC. Translation: CASSAGQGPSEQYF.

J is TRBJ2-5 and V is TRBV5-4; D is possibly TRBD2 (7 bases). Germline CDR1 and CDR2: SGHNT and YYREEE (reference sequence). The V end was cut by 3 bases, the J end by 4 bases, with 19 bases between. This CDR3 is built from 16 residues. The CDR3: CASSSKDPRGAETQYF. In DNA, the CDR3 is TGTGCCAGCAGCTCGAAGGACCCTCGGGGGGCAGAGACCCAGTACTTC.

This chain uses TRBV5-5 with TRBJ1-1; D perhaps matches TRBD1 (5 bases). This CDR3 spans 15 amino acids. V gave up 5 bases and J gave up 1 base, with 15 bases separating them. Per germline, CDR1 SGHKS and CDR2 YYEKEE (reference sequence). This chain's CDR3 is CASRVPGLGNTEAFF. As DNA, the CDR3 is TGTGCCAGCAGAGTCCCGGGACTGGGGAACACTGAAGCTTTCTTT.

This sequence joins TRBV30 and TRBJ2-1; TRBD2 aligns across 9 bases. The CDR3 totals 17 residues. The germline gives CDR1 GTSNPN, CDR2 SVGIG (reference sequence). The ends lost 1 base at V and 4 bases at J; junction bases unmatched: 11. In DNA form, the CDR3 reads TGTGCCTGGAGTGCAATAGGACTAGCGAGTTTTTACAATGAGCAGTTCTTC. It encodes CAWSAIGLASFYNEQFF.

The chain has TRBV19 and TRBJ1-2, with 8 bases fitting TRBD1. The CDR3 spans 14 residues. Unmatched junction bases numbered 5, after V lost 4 bases and J lost 4 bases. Germline-derived CDR1 and CDR2 are LNHDA and SQIVND (reference sequence). CDR3 loop: CASSRGTGPYGYTF. The CDR3 region has the DNA TGTGCCAGTAGTAGGGGGACAGGACCCTATGGCTACACCTTC.